This TCR beta chain stems from a study of post-analysis software for immune sequencing data. Background on the study: Relapsing-remitting, secondary progressive and progressive-relapsing forms of multiple sclerosis all featured among disease courses. Study conclusions and caveats: Patients showed TRBV5-6, TRBV5-1 and TRBV20-1 among a few TRBV segments more frequent than in controls. Under F measure analysis, samples from one preparation batch co-clustered strongly. People with multiple sclerosis had a significantly lower normalized Chao1 diversity than controls did.

V lost 7 bases and J 6 bases, leaving 12 bases between the germline ends. This CDR3 has 13 amino acids. CDR1 and CDR2 (germline): SGHAT, FQNNGV. Every TCR beta cDNA library bore unique molecular identifiers. T cells, about 0.85 to 11 million of them, yielded hundreds of thousands of cDNA molecules. TCRdb re-analysed the PCR reads in MiXCR, keeping a single row per CDR3 protein. Counted here are 380,000 or so distinct CDR3 sequences, 30% to 45% occurring once; the ten biggest clones make up 10% to 15%. This clonotype was recorded a few times. What it recognizes is unknown. This sequence joins TRBV11-2 and TRBJ2-2; TRBD2 is a possible D gene (6 bases). The receptor was isolated from a girl aged 5-17 years with multiple sclerosis. Input material: blood. The CDR3 DNA reads as TGTGCCAGCAACATGGGGGGATCCGGGGAGCTGTTTTTT. This translates into CASNMGGSGELFF.